This TCR beta chain derives from a study of T cell responses to AZD1222 COVID-19 vaccine. V lost 7 bases and J 4 bases, leaving 10 bases between the germline ends. CDR3 length: 12 amino acids. Germline-derived CDR1 and CDR2 are SNHLY and FYNNEI. This clone has just a few counts. Clones were sequenced by immunoSEQ multiplex PCR, and TCRdb holds only the in-frame ones, with some missing. This sample has tens of thousands of clones, with more than 75% found just once. Here the sequenced sample was peripheral blood, taken on day 0 of AZD1222 vaccination. V is TRBV2 and J is TRBJ1-1; D ambiguous. The receptor's source is an adult in good health. CDR3 sequence reads: CASKPFGTEAFF. CDR3 DNA: TGTGCCAGCAAGCCGTTTGGCACTGAAGCTTTCTTT.